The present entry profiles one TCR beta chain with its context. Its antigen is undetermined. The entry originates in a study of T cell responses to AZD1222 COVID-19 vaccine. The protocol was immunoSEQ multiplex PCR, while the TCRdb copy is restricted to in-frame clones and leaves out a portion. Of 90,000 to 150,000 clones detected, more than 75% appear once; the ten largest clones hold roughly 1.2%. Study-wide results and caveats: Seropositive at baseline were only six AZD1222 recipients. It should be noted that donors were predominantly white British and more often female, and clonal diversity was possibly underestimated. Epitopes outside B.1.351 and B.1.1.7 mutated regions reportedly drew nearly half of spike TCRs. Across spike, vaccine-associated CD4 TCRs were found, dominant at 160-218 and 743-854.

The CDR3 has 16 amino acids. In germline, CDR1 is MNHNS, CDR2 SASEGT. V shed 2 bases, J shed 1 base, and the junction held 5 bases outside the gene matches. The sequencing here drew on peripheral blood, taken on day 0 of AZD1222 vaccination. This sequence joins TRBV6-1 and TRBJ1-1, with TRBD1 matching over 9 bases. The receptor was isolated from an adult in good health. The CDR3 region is CASSEPWTGENTEAFF. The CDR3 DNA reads TGTGCCAGCAGTGAACCGTGGACAGGGGAGAACACTGAAGCTTTCTTT.